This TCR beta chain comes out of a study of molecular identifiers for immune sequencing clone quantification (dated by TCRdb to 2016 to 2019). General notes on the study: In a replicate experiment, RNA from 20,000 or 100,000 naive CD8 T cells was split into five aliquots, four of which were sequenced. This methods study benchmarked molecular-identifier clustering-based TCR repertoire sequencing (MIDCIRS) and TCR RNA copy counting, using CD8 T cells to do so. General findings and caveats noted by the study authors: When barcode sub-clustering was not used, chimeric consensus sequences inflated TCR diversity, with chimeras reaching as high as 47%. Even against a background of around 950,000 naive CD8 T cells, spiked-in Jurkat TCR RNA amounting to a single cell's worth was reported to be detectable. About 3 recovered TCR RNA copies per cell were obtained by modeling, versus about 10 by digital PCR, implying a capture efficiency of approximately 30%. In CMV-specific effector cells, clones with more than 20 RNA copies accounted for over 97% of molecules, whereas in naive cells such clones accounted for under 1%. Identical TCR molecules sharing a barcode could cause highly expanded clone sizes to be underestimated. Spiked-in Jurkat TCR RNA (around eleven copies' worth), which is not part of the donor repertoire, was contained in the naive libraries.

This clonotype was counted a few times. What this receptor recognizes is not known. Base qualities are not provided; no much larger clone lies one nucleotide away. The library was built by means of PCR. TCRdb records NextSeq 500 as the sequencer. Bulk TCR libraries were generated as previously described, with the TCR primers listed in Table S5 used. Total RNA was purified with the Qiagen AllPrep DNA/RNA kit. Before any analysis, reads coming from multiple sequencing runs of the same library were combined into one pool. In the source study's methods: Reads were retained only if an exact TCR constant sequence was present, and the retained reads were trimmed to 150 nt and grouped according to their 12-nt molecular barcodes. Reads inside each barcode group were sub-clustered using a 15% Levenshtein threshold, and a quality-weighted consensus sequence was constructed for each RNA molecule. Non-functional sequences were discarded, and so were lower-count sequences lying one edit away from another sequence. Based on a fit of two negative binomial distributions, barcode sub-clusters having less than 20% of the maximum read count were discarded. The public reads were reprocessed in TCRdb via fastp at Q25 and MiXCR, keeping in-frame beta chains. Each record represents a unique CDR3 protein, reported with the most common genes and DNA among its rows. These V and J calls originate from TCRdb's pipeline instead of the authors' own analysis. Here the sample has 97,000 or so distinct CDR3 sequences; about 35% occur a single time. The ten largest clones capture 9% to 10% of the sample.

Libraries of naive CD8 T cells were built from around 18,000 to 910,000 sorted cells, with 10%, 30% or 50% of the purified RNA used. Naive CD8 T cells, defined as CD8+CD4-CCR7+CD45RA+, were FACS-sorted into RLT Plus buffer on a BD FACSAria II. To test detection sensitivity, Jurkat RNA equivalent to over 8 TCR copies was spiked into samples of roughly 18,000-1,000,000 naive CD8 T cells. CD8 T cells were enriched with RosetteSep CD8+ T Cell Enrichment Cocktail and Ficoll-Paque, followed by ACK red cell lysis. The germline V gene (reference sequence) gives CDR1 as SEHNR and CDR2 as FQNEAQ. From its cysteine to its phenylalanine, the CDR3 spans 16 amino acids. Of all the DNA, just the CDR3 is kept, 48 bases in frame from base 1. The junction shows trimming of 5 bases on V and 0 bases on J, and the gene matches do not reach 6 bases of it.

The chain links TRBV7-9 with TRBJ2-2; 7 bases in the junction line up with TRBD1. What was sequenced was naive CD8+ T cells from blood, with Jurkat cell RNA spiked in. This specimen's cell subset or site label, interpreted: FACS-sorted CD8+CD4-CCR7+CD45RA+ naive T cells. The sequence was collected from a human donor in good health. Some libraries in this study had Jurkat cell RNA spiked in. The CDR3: CASSPGTAANTGELFF. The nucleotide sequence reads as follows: TGTGCCAGCAGCCCGGGGACAGCGGCGAACACCGGGGAGCTGTTTTTT.